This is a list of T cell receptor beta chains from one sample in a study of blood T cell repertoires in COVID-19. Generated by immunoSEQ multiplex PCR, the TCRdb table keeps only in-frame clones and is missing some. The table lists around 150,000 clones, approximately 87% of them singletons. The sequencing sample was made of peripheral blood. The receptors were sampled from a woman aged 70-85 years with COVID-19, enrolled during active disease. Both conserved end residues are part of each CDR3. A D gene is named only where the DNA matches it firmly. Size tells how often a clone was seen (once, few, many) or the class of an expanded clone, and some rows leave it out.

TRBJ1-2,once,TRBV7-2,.,CASSPQTGWIANYGYTF,TGTGCCAGCAGCCCCCAGACGGGATGGATAGCTAACTATGGCTACACCTTC
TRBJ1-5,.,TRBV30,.,CAWSDYRDQPQHF,TGTGCCTGGAGTGATTACAGGGATCAGCCCCAGCATTTT
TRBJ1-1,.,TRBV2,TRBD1,CASSDRVEAFF,TGTGCCAGCAGCGACAGGGTTGAAGCTTTCTTT
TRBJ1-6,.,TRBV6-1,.,CASSEQGSGANSPLHF,TGTGCCAGCAGTGAACAGGGGAGTGGAGCGAATTCACCCCTCCACTTT
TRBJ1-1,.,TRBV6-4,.,CASSPQGTNTEAFF,TGTGCCAGCAGTCCACAGGGAACGAACACTGAAGCTTTCTTT
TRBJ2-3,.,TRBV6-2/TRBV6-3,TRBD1,CASSPWDRTGGDTQYF,TGTGCCAGCAGCCCTTGGGACCGGACAGGGGGGGATACGCAGTATTTT
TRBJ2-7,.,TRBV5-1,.,CASSRGLTPYEQYF,TGCGCCAGCAGCCGGGGACTGACTCCCTACGAGCAGTACTTC
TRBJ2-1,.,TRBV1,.,CTSSLHSGGARPEQFF,TGCACCAGCAGCCTACATAGCGGGGGGGCCCGTCCTGAGCAGTTCTTC
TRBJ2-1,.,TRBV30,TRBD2,CAWSGSGTSGPRYNEQFF,TGTGCCTGGAGCGGATCCGGGACTAGCGGCCCTCGATACAATGAGCAGTTCTTC
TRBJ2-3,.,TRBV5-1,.,CASSPRTDSFTDTQYF,TGCGCCAGCAGCCCACGGACGGACTCCTTCACAGATACGCAGTATTTT
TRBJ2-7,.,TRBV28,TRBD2,CASSLWASGGGRQYF,TGTGCCAGCAGTTTATGGGCAAGCGGGGGGGGACGGCAGTACTTC
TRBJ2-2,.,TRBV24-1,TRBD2,CATSDLKRGAAAGELFF,TGTGCCACCAGTGATTTAAAGCGGGGGGCCGCGGCCGGGGAGCTGTTTTTT
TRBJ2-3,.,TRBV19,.,CASSKTGVAGFTDTQYF,TGTGCCAGTAGCAAAACAGGGGTCGCGGGATTCACAGATACGCAGTATTTT
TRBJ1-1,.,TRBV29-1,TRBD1,CSVPGTGGFPAPF,TGCAGCGTCCCCGGGACAGGGGGGTTTCCCGCCCCTTTT
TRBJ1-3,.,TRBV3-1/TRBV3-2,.,CASSQDFDTSSGNTIYF,TGTGCCAGCAGCCAAGATTTCGACACTTCCTCTGGAAACACCATATATTTT
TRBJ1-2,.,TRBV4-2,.,CASSQDLQGGTNYGYTF,TGTGCCAGCAGCCAAGATCTTCAAGGCGGAACTAACTATGGCTACACCTTC
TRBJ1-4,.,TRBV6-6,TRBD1,CASSQTGGLGTTNEKLFF,TGTGCCAGCAGTCAAACAGGGGGTCTGGGGACAACTAATGAAAAACTGTTTTTT
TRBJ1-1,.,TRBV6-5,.,CASGRNTEAFF,TGTGCCAGCGGGCGGAACACTGAAGCTTTCTTT
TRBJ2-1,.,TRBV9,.,CASSARTVAANEQFF,TGTGCCAGCAGCGCCAGGACTGTAGCGGCCAATGAGCAGTTCTTC
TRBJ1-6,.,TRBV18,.,CASSPPRSSYNSPLHF,TGTGCCAGCTCACCACCCCGGAGCTCCTATAATTCACCCCTCCACTTT
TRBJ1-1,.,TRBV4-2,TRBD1,CASSHPGQGTEAFF,TGTGCCAGCAGCCACCCGGGACAGGGCACTGAAGCTTTCTTT
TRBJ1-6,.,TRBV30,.,CAWSSWDGGNSPLHF,TGTGCCTGGAGTTCCTGGGACGGGGGTAATTCACCCCTCCACTTT
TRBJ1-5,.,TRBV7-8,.,CASSLARRDQPQHF,TGTGCCAGCAGCTTAGCGCGCCGGGATCAGCCCCAGCATTTT
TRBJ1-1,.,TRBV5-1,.,CASSPGGVGFQGTEAFF,TGCGCCAGCAGCCCCGGGGGAGTGGGGTTTCAAGGCACTGAAGCTTTCTTT
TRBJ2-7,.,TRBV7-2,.,CASRLTDRSSYEQYF,TGTGCCAGCAGGTTAACAGACAGAAGCTCCTACGAGCAGTACTTC
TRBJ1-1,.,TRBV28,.,CASSPLEGRTEAFF,TGTGCCAGCAGTCCGTTAGAAGGGAGAACTGAAGCTTTCTTT
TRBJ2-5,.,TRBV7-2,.,CASSPDRGSETQYF,TGTGCCAGCAGCCCTGACCGAGGGAGCGAGACCCAGTACTTC
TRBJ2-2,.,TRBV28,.,CATKSTNTGELFF,TGTGCCACCAAATCTACGAACACCGGGGAGCTGTTTTTT
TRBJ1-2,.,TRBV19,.,CASSIRAAGIYGYTF,TGTGCCAGTAGTATTAGGGCAGCCGGGATCTATGGCTACACCTTC
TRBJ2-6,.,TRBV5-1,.,CASSLAGALSGANVLTF,TGCGCCAGCAGCTTGGCAGGGGCGCTCTCTGGGGCCAACGTCCTGACTTTC
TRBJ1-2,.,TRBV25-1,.,CASSARVGDGYTF,TGTGCCAGCAGTGCCAGGGTAGGAGATGGCTACACCTTC
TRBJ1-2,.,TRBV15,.,CATSRARGGSYGYTF,TGTGCCACCAGCAGAGCCAGGGGCGGTAGCTATGGCTACACCTTC
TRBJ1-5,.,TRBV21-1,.,CASSKIKGAPYSNQPQHF,TGTGCCAGCAGCAAGATAAAGGGGGCCCCTTATAGCAATCAGCCCCAGCATTTT
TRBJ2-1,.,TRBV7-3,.,CASSPATSSYNEQFF,TGTGCCAGCAGCCCAGCGACTAGCTCCTACAATGAGCAGTTCTTC
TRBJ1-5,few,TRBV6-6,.,CASSYSWGEAQPQHF,TGTGCCAGCAGTTACTCGTGGGGGGAAGCCCAGCCCCAGCATTTT
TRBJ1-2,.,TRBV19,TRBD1,CASSITGDSYGYTF,TGTGCCAGTAGTATCACAGGGGATAGCTATGGCTACACCTTC
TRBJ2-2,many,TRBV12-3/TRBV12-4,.,CASSLTRGELFF,TGTGCCAGCAGCCTGACTAGGGGGGAGCTGTTTTTT